The 21 T cell receptor beta chains below come from one sample, sequenced in a study of T cell repertoires in cytomegalovirus infection. TCRdb redid the calling of the reads with MiXCR, one entry per CDR3 protein. The table has about 530,000 distinct CDR3 sequences, more than 20% seen once; the top ten hold 13%. The material sequenced was PBMCs. These receptors were obtained from a human donor in good health (CMV status not recorded). Some clones in this sample may be carry-over from other donors' samples.

This clonotype was observed many times. The rearrangement uses TRBV7-2 and TRBJ2-7; 8 nucleotides line up with TRBD1. The J segment lost 5 bases and the V segment lost 5 bases, leaving 11 bases of the junction unmatched. This CDR3 spans 15 amino acids. Germline-derived CDR1 and CDR2 are SGHTA and FQGNSA. The CDR3 DNA reads as TGTGCCAGCAGCCCGTGGACAGGGCGTCTCCACGAGCAGTACTTC. This gives the protein CASSPWTGRLHEQYF. Full variable domain (remainder filled in from reference TRBV7-2 and TRBJ2-7): GAGVSQSPSNKVTEKGKDVELRCDPISGHTALYWYRQSLGQGLEFLIYFQGNSAPDKSGLPSDRFSAERTGGSVSTLTIQRTQQEDSAVYLCASSPWTGRLHEQYFGPGTRLTVT.

This clonotype came up a few times. This chain joins TRBV5-6 and TRBJ2-7; 10 bases fit TRBD2. Per germline, CDR1 SGHDT and CDR2 YYEEEE. The CDR3 consists of 17 residues. V was pared by 4 bases and J by 7 bases, with 17 bases of the junction left unmatched. The CDR3 sequence: CASSPLGPSGRAWEQYV. Written as DNA, the CDR3 is TGTGCCAGCAGCCCCCTCGGGCCCAGCGGGAGGGCATGGGAGCAGTACGTC.

This clonotype was observed a handful of times. The gene calls are TRBV6-6 and TRBJ1-2; D is undetermined. Trimming took off 4 bases at V and 4 bases at J, with 13 bases between the two ends. There are 14 residues in the CDR3. Germline CDR1 MNHNY, CDR2 SVGAGI (reference sequence). As DNA, the CDR3 is TGTGCCAGCAGTTCCGTCGAGGGTGTCTATGGCTACACCTTC. Amino acids: CASSSVEGVYGYTF.

This clonotype was observed at least ten times. The V gene is TRBV7-2, the J gene TRBJ2-1; 7 bases agree with TRBD2. The length of the CDR3 is 15 residues. V lost 5 bases and J lost 7; bases outside the gene matches: 11. Per germline, CDR1 SGHTA and CDR2 FQGNSA. CDR3 sequence: CASSPRRTSYNEQFF. The CDR3 DNA reads as TGTGCCAGCAGCCCCCGTAGGACTAGTTATAATGAGCAGTTCTTC.

This clonotype was picked up a small number of times. The chain couples TRBV20-1 to TRBJ1-2; no firm D call. This CDR3 comprises 13 residues. Germline assignment: CDR1 DFQATT and CDR2 SNEGSKA (reference sequence). The ends were cut back, 4 bases at V and 2 bases at J, with 11 bases in the middle. CDR3 sequence: CSATPMENYGYTF. The CDR3 coding sequence is TGCAGTGCTACCCCAATGGAGAACTATGGCTACACCTTC.

The rearrangement joins TRBV7-2 to TRBJ1-5, with D hard to call. Germline CDR1 is SGHTA and CDR2 is FQGNSA. The germline V and J ends were trimmed by 3 bases and 7 bases, with 19 bases remaining between them. CDR3 length: 16 residues. CDR3 sequence: CASSFSPGGKRQPQHF. CDR3 in DNA: TGTGCCAGCAGCTTCTCCCCGGGAGGGAAAAGACAGCCCCAGCATTTT.

This clonotype turned up a few times. This rearrangement joins TRBV7-9 to TRBJ1-2; 8 bases are shared with TRBD1. Germline V lookup: CDR1 SEHNR, CDR2 FQNEAQ (reference sequence). The CDR3 consists of 16 residues. V shed 5 bases and J 3 bases; nucleotides not matched to a gene: 11. The CDR3 here is CASSPPRQGNDYGYTF. CDR3 coding DNA: TGTGCCAGCAGCCCCCCCAGACAGGGGAACGACTATGGCTACACCTTC.

This clonotype was counted between two and nine times. This chain joins TRBV12-3 or TRBV12-4 and TRBJ1-1; D call uncertain. The CDR3 runs to 13 residues. Between the trimmed V and J ends, which lost 10 bases and 0 bases, there was a span of 12 bases. CDR3 loop: CATTGRLNTEAFF. The CDR3 DNA is TGTGCCACCACCGGGCGGTTGAACACTGAAGCTTTCTTT.

V and J are TRBV19 and TRBJ2-6; tentatively, D is TRBD1 (5 bases). This CDR3 spans 14 amino acids. CDR1 and CDR2 (germline): LNHDA, SQIVND (reference sequence). Here the CDR3 DNA reads TGTGCGACAGAGCTCCACTCTGGGGCCAACGTCCTGACTTTC. This sequence encodes CATELHSGANVLTF.

The chain couples TRBV4-3 to TRBJ1-1; TRBD1 matches at 7 bases. The V gene's germline CDR1 is LGHNA and CDR2 YSLEER. The ends lost 2 bases at V and 6 bases at J; junction bases unmatched: 3. The CDR3 sequence is 13 residues long. The CDR3 nucleotides read TGCGCCAGCAGCCAAAAAGGGACAGCTGAAGCTTTCTTT. As protein: CASSQKGTAEAFF.

This clonotype was seen only a few times. V and J are TRBV29-1 and TRBJ2-7; 7 bases are shared with TRBD1. CDR1 SQVTM and CDR2 ANQGSEA come from the germline V gene. After removal of 1 base from V and 5 bases from J, the junction contained 5 bases not matched to a gene. This CDR3 spans 13 amino acids. CDR3 amino acids: CSVEVNRGDEQYF. The CDR3 coding sequence is TGCAGCGTTGAAGTGAACAGGGGCGACGAGCAGTACTTC.

Points on this clonotype: A read error may explain this, as a much larger clone is one base away. The J gene is TRBJ2-4, the V gene TRBV11-2, with D possibly TRBD2 on 5 matching bases. The CDR3 extends over 13 amino acids. Per germline, CDR1 SGHAT and CDR2 FQNNGV. DNA of the CDR3: TGTGCCAGCCGCAGTCTAGCCAAAAACACTCAGTACTTC. Its protein is CASRSLAKNTQYF. Variable domain in full (rest from reference TRBV11-2 and TRBJ2-4): EAGVAQSPRYKIIEKRQSVAFWCNPISGHATLYWYQQILGQGPKLLIQFQNNGVVDDSQLPKDRFSAERLKGVDSTLKIQPAKLEDSAVYLCASRSLAKNTQYFGAGTRLSVL.

Of note for this clonotype: An end of the junction does not agree with germline; a read error may underlie this. The CDR3 bases are TGTGTCAGCTACAACACTGAAGCTTTCTTT. This translates into CVSYNTEAFF. The chain combines TRBV7-6 with TRBJ1-1; D is uncertain. Germline V gene sequence: CDR1 SGHVS, CDR2 FNYEAQ. The CDR3 consists of 10 residues.

This clonotype has at least ten counts. This chain uses TRBV7-9 with TRBJ2-1; TRBD1 is a possible D gene (6 bases). This CDR3 contains 14 residues. Germline assignment: CDR1 SEHNR and CDR2 FQNEAQ (reference sequence). Trimming took 9 bases from V and 7 from J, leaving 19 bases between them. Here the CDR3 reads CASKLGQGRNEQFF. DNA of the CDR3: TGTGCCAGTAAATTAGGGCAGGGGCGGAATGAGCAGTTCTTC.

This clonotype has a handful of counts. The genes are TRBV6-4 and TRBJ2-2; 11 nucleotides match TRBD2. The CDR3 has 15 amino acids. Germline V gene lookup returns CDR1 MRHNA and CDR2 SNTAGT. The ends lost 8 bases at V and 3 bases at J; junction bases unmatched: 5. CDR3 bases: TGTGCCAGCTCCCAACTAGCGGGAGACACCGGGGAGCTGTTTTTT. Translation: CASSQLAGDTGELFF.

This clonotype turned up a few times. The V call is TRBV29-1, the J call TRBJ2-3, with 8 bases that match TRBD2. CDR3 length: 14 amino acids. Germline CDR1 reads SQVTM; CDR2 reads ANQGSEA. V dropped 4 bases and J dropped 1; count of bases not matched to a gene: 4. CDR3 region: CSVAKAGGTDTQYF. In nucleotides, the CDR3 is TGCAGCGTTGCGAAAGCGGGAGGCACAGATACGCAGTATTTT.

The chain combines TRBV7-2 with TRBJ2-7; 11 nucleotides line up with TRBD2. The CDR3 totals 15 residues. Germline lookup yields CDR1 SGHTA and CDR2 FQGNSA. With 1 base clipped from V and 4 bases from J, the junction kept 3 bases outside the gene matches. This chain's CDR3 is CASSLELAGVYEQYF. CDR3 in DNA: TGTGCCAGCAGCTTAGAACTAGCGGGAGTTTACGAGCAGTACTTC.

The CDR3 loop is CASSFQGAHGHYGYTF. The CDR3 bases are TGTGCCAGCAGTTTCCAGGGGGCGCATGGTCACTATGGCTACACCTTC. V gene TRBV28 combines with J gene TRBJ1-2, with 8 bases fitting TRBD1. Looked up from germline, CDR1 is MDHEN and CDR2 is SYDVKM. The CDR3 has 16 residues. The V and J ends lost 3 bases and 3 bases, in that order; junction bases with no gene match: 9.

In this sample, this clonotype turned up a few times. The J gene is TRBJ1-6, the V gene TRBV14, with unresolved D. Germline-derived CDR1 and CDR2 are SGHDN and FVKESK. Trimming cost V 1 base and J 6 bases, with 10 bases left between them. This CDR3 spans 15 amino acids. CDR3 coding DNA: TGTGCCAGCAGCCAAGGTTTAGAGGTTAATTCACCCCTCCACTTT. Its translation is CASSQGLEVNSPLHF. Based on the CDR3 plus reference TRBV14 and TRBJ1-6, the full variable domain is EAGVTQFPSHSVIEKGQTVTLRCDPISGHDNLYWYRRVMGKEIKFLLHFVKESKQDESGMPNNRFLAERTGGTYSTLKVQPAELEDSGVYFCASSQGLEVNSPLHFGNGTRLTVT.

In this sample, this clonotype turned up once. The CDR3 is CASGYVESSYNEQFF. CDR3 bases: TGTGCTAGTGGTTATGTGGAGAGCTCCTACAATGAGCAGTTCTTC. The rearrangement joins TRBV12-5 to TRBJ2-1; no definite D call. The CDR3 extends over 15 amino acids. From germline, CDR1 is LGHNT and CDR2 FRNRAP. The V and J ends lost 4 bases and 0 bases respectively, with 10 bases between them. The entire variable domain, with the rest obtained from reference TRBV12-5 and TRBJ2-1, is as follows: DARVTQTPRHKVTEMGQEVTMRCQPILGHNTVFWYRQTMMQGLELLAYFRNRAPLDDSGMPKDRFSAEMPDATLATLKIQPSEPRDSAVYFCASGYVESSYNEQFFGPGTRLTVL.

The chain is built from TRBV27 and TRBJ2-5; D ambiguous. Germline CDR1 reads MNHEY; CDR2 reads SMNVEV (reference sequence). Between the trimmed V and J ends, which lost 4 bases and 0 bases, there was a span of 12 bases. This CDR3 contains 15 residues. In nucleotides, the CDR3 is TGTGCCAGCAGTTCAATGTACGGAGACCAAGAGACCCAGTACTTC. This encodes CASSSMYGDQETQYF.